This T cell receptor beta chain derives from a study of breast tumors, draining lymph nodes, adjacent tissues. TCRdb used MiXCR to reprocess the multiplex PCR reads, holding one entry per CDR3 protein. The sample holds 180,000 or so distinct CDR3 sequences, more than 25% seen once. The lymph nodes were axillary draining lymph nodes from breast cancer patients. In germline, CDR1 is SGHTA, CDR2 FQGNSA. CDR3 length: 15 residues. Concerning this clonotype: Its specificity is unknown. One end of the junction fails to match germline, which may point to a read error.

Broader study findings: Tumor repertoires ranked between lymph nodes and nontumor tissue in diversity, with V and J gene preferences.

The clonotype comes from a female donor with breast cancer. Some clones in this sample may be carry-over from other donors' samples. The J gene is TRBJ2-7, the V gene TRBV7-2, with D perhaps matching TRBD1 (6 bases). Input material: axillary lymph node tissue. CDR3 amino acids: CVSSLRSQGSYGQYF. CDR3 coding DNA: TGTGTCAGCAGCTTAAGGTCACAGGGATCCTACGGGCAGTACTTC.